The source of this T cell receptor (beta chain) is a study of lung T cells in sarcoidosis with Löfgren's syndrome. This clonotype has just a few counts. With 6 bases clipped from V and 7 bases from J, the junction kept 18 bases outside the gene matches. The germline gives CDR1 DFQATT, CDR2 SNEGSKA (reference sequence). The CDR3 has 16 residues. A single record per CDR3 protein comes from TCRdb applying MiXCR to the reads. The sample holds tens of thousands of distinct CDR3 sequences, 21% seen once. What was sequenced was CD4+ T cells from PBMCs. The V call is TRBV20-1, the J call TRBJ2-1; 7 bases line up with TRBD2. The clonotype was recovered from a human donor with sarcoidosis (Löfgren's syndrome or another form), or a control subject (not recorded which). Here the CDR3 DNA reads TGCAGTGCCCCGTCGCTCGGGCGGGGGTACCTTAATGAGCAGTTCTTC. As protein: CSAPSLGRGYLNEQFF.